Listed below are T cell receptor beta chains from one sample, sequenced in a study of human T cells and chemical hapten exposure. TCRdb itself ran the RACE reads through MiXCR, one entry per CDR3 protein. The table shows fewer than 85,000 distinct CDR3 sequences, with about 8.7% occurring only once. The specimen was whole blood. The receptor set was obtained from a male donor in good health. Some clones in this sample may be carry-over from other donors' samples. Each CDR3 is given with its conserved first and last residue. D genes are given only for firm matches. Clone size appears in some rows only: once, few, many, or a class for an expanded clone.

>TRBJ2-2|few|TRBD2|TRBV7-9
CASSPSGRNAGELFF
TGTGCCAGCAGCCCTAGCGGGAGGAACGCCGGGGAGCTGTTTTTT
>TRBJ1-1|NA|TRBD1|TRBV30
CAWSPGGQGESGAFF
TGTGCCTGGAGCCCCGGGGGACAGGGGGAGTCGGGAGCTTTCTTT
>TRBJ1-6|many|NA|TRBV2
CASSEGYNSDNSPLHF
TGTGCCAGCAGTGAAGGGTACAACTCAGATAATTCACCCCTCCACTTT
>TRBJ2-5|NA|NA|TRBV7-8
CASSVNTRALGETQYF
TGTGCCAGCAGCGTGAACACCCGGGCTCTGGGGGAGACCCAGTACTTC
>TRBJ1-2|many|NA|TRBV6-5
CASSYSSGGANYGYTF
TGTGCCAGCAGTTACTCCAGTGGGGGTGCCAACTATGGCTACACCTTC
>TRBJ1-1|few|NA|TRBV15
CATGDSMNTEAFF
TGTGCCACAGGAGACAGCATGAACACTGAAGCTTTCTTT
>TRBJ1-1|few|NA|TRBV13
CASSSQGDTEAFF
TGTGCCAGCAGCTCCCAGGGAGACACTGAAGCTTTCTTT
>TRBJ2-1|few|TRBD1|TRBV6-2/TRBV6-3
CASSWTGRGYNEQFF
TGTGCCAGCAGTTGGACAGGGAGAGGCTACAATGAGCAGTTCTTC
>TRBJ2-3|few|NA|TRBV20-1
CSARDLQTSLTDTQYF
TGCAGTGCTAGAGACCTACAGACTAGTCTCACAGATACGCAGTATTTT
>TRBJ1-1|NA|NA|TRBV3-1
CASSPDLGAGTEAFF
TGTGCCAGCAGCCCCGATTTGGGAGCAGGGACTGAAGCTTTCTTT
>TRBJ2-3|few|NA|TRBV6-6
CASSYISTRSSTDTQYF
TGTGCCAGCAGTTATATATCAACGCGGAGTAGCACAGATACGCAGTATTTT
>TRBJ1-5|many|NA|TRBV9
CASSLDGNQPQHF
TGTGCCAGCAGCCTAGACGGCAATCAGCCCCAGCATTTT
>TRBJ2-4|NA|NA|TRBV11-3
CASSPGQFGAKNIQYF
TGTGCCAGCAGTCCCGGACAGTTTGGAGCCAAAAACATTCAGTACTTC
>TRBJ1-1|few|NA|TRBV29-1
CSTGSGNTEAFF
TGCAGCACAGGGTCAGGAAACACTGAAGCTTTCTTT
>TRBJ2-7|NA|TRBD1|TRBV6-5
CASKYFPAGTGGGEQYF
TGTGCCAGCAAGTATTTCCCCGCAGGGACAGGGGGCGGCGAGCAGTACTTC
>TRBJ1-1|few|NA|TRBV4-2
CASSQVGQLNTEAFF
TGTGCCAGCAGCCAAGTAGGCCAACTGAACACTGAAGCTTTCTTT
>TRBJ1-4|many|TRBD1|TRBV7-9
CASSFPGTGDEKLFF
TGTGCCAGCAGCTTTCCCGGGACAGGGGACGAAAAACTGTTTTTT
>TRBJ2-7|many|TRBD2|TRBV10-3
CAISVTLLAGRGEQYF
TGTGCCATCAGTGTAACTCTCCTAGCGGGAAGGGGTGAGCAGTACTTC
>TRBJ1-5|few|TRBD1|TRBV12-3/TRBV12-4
CASSLTPGQRVWEYWDQPQHF
TGTGCCAGCAGTTTAACCCCGGGACAGCGAGTCTGGGAGTATTGGGATCAGCCCCAGCATTTT
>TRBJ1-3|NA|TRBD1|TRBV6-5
CASSYSTVGERDRAMDTIYF
TGTGCCAGCAGTTACTCCACCGTGGGGGAACGGGACAGGGCTATGGACACCATATATTTT
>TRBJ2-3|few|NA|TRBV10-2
CASTRQAMGTDTQYF
TGCGCCAGCACCCGACAGGCGATGGGCACAGATACGCAGTATTTT
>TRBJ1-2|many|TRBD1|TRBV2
CASSGDRGFYGYTF
TGTGCCAGCAGTGGGGACAGGGGGTTCTATGGCTACACCTTC
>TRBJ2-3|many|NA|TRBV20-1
CSASKATQYF
TGCAGTGCTAGTAAAGCTACGCAGTATTTT
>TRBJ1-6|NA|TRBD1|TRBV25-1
CASSEWDRGVYNSPLHF
TGTGCCAGCAGTGAATGGGACAGGGGGGTCTATAATTCACCCCTCCACTTT
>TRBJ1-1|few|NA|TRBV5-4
CASSPGTYGGTEAFF
TGTGCCAGCAGCCCCGGGACTTACGGGGGCACTGAAGCTTTCTTT
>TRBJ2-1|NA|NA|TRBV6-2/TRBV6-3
CASSLNNEQFF
TGTGCCAGCAGTCTGAACAATGAGCAGTTCTTC
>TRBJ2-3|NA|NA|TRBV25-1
CASSAPSYGGATDTQYF
TGTGCCAGCAGTGCCCCCTCTTATGGCGGAGCCACAGATACGCAGTATTTT
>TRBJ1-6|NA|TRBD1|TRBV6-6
CASSPTGGANSPLHF
TGTGCCAGCAGCCCGACAGGGGGGGCCAATTCACCCCTCCACTTT
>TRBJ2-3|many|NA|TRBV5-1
CASSLGSSDTQYF
TGCGCCAGCAGCCTGGGGTCCTCAGATACGCAGTATTTT
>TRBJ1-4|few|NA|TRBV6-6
CASSYIHLAANEKLFF
TGTGCCAGCAGTTACATCCACTTGGCTGCTAATGAAAAACTGTTTTTT
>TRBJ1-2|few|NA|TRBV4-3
CASSQDRVLAYGYTF
TGCGCCAGCAGCCAAGATAGGGTTCTCGCCTATGGCTACACCTTC
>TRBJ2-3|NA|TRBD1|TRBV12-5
CASGRRQGSPDTQYF
TGTGCTAGTGGACGAAGACAGGGAAGCCCAGATACGCAGTATTTT
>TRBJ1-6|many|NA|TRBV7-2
CASSLGRAGELSSPLHF
TGTGCCAGCAGCTTAGGCCGAGCAGGGGAGCTATCTTCACCCCTCCACTTT
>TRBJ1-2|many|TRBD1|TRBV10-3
CAISVIGGVYGYTF
TGTGCCATCAGTGTAATAGGGGGCGTCTATGGCTACACCTTC
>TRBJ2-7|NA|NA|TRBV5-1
CASSPTGIAYEQYF
TGCGCCAGCAGCCCCACAGGGATAGCCTACGAGCAGTACTTC
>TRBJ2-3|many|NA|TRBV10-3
CAISHGTSTDTQYF
TGTGCCATCAGTCACGGAACTAGCACAGATACGCAGTATTTT
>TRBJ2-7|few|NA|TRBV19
CASSISAGRRAYEQYF
TGTGCCAGTAGTATATCAGCAGGAAGGCGGGCCTACGAGCAGTACTTC
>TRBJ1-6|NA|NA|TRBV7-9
CASSSRKNSPLHF
TGTGCCAGCAGCTCCCGAAAGAATTCACCCCTCCACTTT
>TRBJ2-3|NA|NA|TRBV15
CATSRDASTDTQYF
TGTGCCACCAGCAGAGATGCCTCGACAGATACGCAGTATTTT
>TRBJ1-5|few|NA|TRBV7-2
CASSFQENYQPQHF
TGTGCCAGCAGCTTCCAGGAGAACTATCAGCCCCAGCATTTT
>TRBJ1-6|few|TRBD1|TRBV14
CASSPIGTGVNSPLHF
TGTGCCAGCAGCCCCATCGGGACAGGCGTTAATTCACCCCTCCACTTT
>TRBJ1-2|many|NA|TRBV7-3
CASSLGGGQNYGYTF
TGTGCCAGCAGCTTAGGAGGGGGTCAGAACTATGGCTACACCTTC